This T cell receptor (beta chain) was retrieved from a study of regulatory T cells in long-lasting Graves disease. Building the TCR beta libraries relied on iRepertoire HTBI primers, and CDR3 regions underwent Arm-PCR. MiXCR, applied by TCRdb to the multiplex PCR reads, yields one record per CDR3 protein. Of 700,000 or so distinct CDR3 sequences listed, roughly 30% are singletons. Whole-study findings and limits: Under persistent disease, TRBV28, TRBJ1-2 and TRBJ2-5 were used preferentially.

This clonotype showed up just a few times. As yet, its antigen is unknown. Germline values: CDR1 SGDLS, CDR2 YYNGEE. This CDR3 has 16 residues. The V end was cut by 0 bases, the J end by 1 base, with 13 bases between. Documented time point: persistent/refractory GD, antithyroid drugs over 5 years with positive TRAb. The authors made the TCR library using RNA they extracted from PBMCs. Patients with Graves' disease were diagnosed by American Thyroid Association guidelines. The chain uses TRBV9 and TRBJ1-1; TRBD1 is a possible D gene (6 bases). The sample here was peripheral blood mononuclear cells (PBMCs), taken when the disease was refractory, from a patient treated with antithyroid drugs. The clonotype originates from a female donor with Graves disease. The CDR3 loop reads CASSVGGGVGNTEAFF. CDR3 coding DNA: TGTGCCAGCAGCGTAGGAGGGGGGGTTGGGAACACTGAAGCTTTCTTT.